The present T cell receptor (beta chain) was sequenced within a study of control samples from healthy donors and cancer patients. TCRdb's table, derived via immunoSEQ multiplex PCR, lists solely in-frame clones and lacks some. Of over 150,000 clones in the sample, 80% to 95% were seen once. CDR3 length: 13 residues. V dropped 2 bases and J dropped 6; count of bases not matched to a gene: 2. Germline CDR1 reads KGHDR; CDR2 reads SFDVKD. The chain employs TRBV24-1 and TRBJ1-2; 7 nucleotides agree with TRBD1. The origin of this receptor is a man between 18 and 35 years old in good health. The specimen sequenced was blood. CDR3 DNA: TGTGCCACCAGTGATTCAGACAGGGATGGCTACACCTTC. Encoded protein: CATSDSDRDGYTF.